What follows are 3 T cell receptor beta chains derived from one specimen sequenced in a study of blood T cell repertoires in COVID-19. Repertoires were generated with immunoSEQ multiplex PCR, while TCRdb's copy carries only in-frame clones and drops some. The table has 45,000 to 50,000 clones, approximately 85% seen once. The sample comprised peripheral blood. The origin of the receptors is a man aged 40-49 years with acute or convalescent COVID-19.

The chain employs TRBV4-2 and TRBJ2-2, with TRBD1 identical over 9 bases. The germline V gene has CDR1 LGHNA and CDR2 YNFKEQ. The junction had 2 bases not matched to a gene; V was cut back by 8 bases and J by 1 base. The CDR3 has 14 amino acids. CDR3 bases: TGTGCCAGCCAGGGACAGGGGAACACCGGGGAGCTGTTTTTT. Translated: CASQGQGNTGELFF.

The V gene is TRBV15, the J gene TRBJ2-2; D is undetermined. Germline assignment: CDR1 LNHNV and CDR2 YYDKDF (reference sequence). This CDR3 contains 13 residues. Trimming pared 8 bases from V and 0 bases from J, leaving 7 bases between. The CDR3 DNA reads as TGTGCCACCCAGACTGCGAACACCGGGGAGCTGTTTTTT. It specifies CATQTANTGELFF.

This clone has just a few counts. The rearrangement uses TRBV4-3 and TRBJ1-3; 10 bases fit TRBD1. The CDR3 runs to 17 residues. V dropped 1 base and J dropped 8; count of bases not matched to a gene: 11. Germline V gene data show CDR1 as LGHNA and CDR2 as YSLEER. The CDR3 spells CASSQAPDRGRGDTIYF. The DNA for the CDR3 is TGCGCCAGCAGCCAAGCCCCCGACAGGGGGCGCGGGGACACCATATATTTT.